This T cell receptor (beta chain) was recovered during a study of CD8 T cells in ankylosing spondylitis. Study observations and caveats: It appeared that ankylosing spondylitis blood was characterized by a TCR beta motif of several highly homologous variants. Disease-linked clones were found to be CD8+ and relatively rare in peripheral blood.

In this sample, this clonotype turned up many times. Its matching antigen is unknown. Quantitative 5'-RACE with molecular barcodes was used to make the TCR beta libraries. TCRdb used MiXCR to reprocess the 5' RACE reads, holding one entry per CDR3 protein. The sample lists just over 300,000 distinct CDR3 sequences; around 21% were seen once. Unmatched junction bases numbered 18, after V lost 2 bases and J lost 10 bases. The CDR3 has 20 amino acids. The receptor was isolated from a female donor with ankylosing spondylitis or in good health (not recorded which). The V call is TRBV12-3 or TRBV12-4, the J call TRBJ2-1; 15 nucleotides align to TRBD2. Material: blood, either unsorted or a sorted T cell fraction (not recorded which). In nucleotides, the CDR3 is TGTGCCAGCAGTTTAACTGGGGGACTAGCGGGAGGAGGGGGACTTTGGGAGCAGTTCTTC. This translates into CASSLTGGLAGGGGLWEQFF.